Listed below are T cell receptor beta chains from one sample, sequenced in a study of cytomegalovirus exposure and HLA in healthy donors. Some clones are missing from TCRdb's copy, which holds only in-frame ones; the method was immunoSEQ multiplex PCR. This table has over 100,000 clones, roughly 80% appearing once. Sequences were obtained from PBMCs. The receptors were sampled from a male donor in good health and CMV-seronegative. Both conserved end residues are part of each CDR3. The D gene is left open where the match is weak. The size field is filled for only some rows; it gives once, few, many or a size class.

J: TRBJ2-7; D: TRBD2; size: -; V: TRBV6-5; DNA: TGTGCCAGCAGTCCTACTAGCGGGAGCTCCTACGAGCAGTACTTC; CDR3: CASSPTSGSSYEQYF
J: TRBJ2-5; D: TRBD2; size: -; V: TRBV30; DNA: TGTGCCTGGAACCCGAGCGGGGGAGAGCAGTACTTC; CDR3: CAWNPSGGEQYF
J: TRBJ2-3; D: -; size: -; V: TRBV28; DNA: TGTGCCAGCAGACCCCGGGTCTCAATGTCAGATACGCAGTATTTT; CDR3: CASRPRVSMSDTQYF
J: TRBJ1-5; D: -; size: -; V: TRBV2; DNA: TGTGCCAGCAGTGGCAGTCAGATCAATCAGCCCCAGCATTTT; CDR3: CASSGSQINQPQHF
J: TRBJ1-3; D: -; size: -; V: TRBV5-1; DNA: TGCGCCAGCAGCTTGGATTGGGGCAGGGTGGCTGGAAACACCATATATTTT; CDR3: CASSLDWGRVAGNTIYF
J: TRBJ2-5; D: -; size: -; V: TRBV9; DNA: TGTGCCAGCAGCGTAGGTTTAGGGAAGGGGGATGAGCAGTACTTC; CDR3: CASSVGLGKGDEQYF
J: TRBJ2-7; D: -; size: -; V: TRBV29-1; DNA: TGCAGCGGCCTCACAGGGTCAACCTACGAGCAGTACTTC; CDR3: CSGLTGSTYEQYF
J: TRBJ2-1; D: TRBD2; size: -; V: TRBV11-2; DNA: TGTGCCAGCAGACTTAGCGGGGGGGCGGATGAGCAGTTCTTC; CDR3: CASRLSGGADEQFF
J: TRBJ2-7; D: TRBD1; size: -; V: TRBV5-1; DNA: TGCGCCAGCAGCTCACAGGGGTTCGAGCAGTACTTC; CDR3: CASSSQGFEQYF
J: TRBJ1-1; D: TRBD1; size: -; V: TRBV28; DNA: TGTGCCAGCAGTTCTAGCGACAGGGGGCTCGGGAACACTGAAGCTTTCTTT; CDR3: CASSSSDRGLGNTEAFF
J: TRBJ2-5; D: -; size: -; V: TRBV28; DNA: TGTGCCAGCAGTTTATCCTTGCTGCGCGGAGAGACCCAGTACTTC; CDR3: CASSLSLLRGETQYF
J: TRBJ1-4; D: -; size: -; V: TRBV6-6; DNA: TGTGCCAGCAGAAGGACAGCAACTAATGAAAAACTGTTTTTT; CDR3: CASRRTATNEKLFF
J: TRBJ2-5; D: -; size: few; V: TRBV5-4; DNA: TGTGCCAGCAGCTTGGCCAGCCAAGAGACCCAGTACTTC; CDR3: CASSLASQETQYF
J: TRBJ1-2; D: -; size: -; V: TRBV7-9; DNA: TGTGCCAGCAGCTTAGCAGAGGGGGACTATGGCTACACCTTC; CDR3: CASSLAEGDYGYTF
J: TRBJ2-7; D: TRBD2; size: -; V: TRBV28; DNA: TGTGCCAGCAGTCGCTGGCGGGGGAGGACTAGCGGCTACGAGCAGTACTTC; CDR3: CASSRWRGRTSGYEQYF
J: TRBJ2-5; D: TRBD1; size: -; V: TRBV7-2; DNA: TGTGCCAGCAGCCGGACAGGGCAAGGAGAGACCCAGTACTTC; CDR3: CASSRTGQGETQYF
J: TRBJ1-3; D: TRBD1; size: few; V: TRBV27; DNA: TGTGCCGGACCGGGACAGGGCTTTCTTTGGTCTGGAAACACCATATATTTT; CDR3: CAGPGQGFLWSGNTIYF
J: TRBJ1-5; D: -; size: -; V: TRBV28; DNA: TGTGCCAGCAGCCCCCCGGATCAGCCCCAGCATTTT; CDR3: CASSPPDQPQHF
J: TRBJ2-7; D: TRBD2; size: -; V: TRBV7-2; DNA: TGTGCCAGCAGCTTAACTAGCGGGGATTCGTACTACGAGCAGTACTTC; CDR3: CASSLTSGDSYYEQYF
J: TRBJ2-7; D: TRBD1; size: -; V: TRBV6-1; DNA: TGTGCCAGCAGGACAGGGCGCAGCTCCTACGAGCAGTACTTC; CDR3: CASRTGRSSYEQYF
J: TRBJ2-7; D: -; size: -; V: TRBV27; DNA: TGTGCCAGCAGTTTGCAGGGCAGAACCTACGAGCAGTACTTC; CDR3: CASSLQGRTYEQYF
J: TRBJ1-2; D: -; size: -; V: TRBV18; DNA: TGTGCCAGCTCACCAAAGGAGGGAGGCTACACCTTC; CDR3: CASSPKEGGYTF
J: TRBJ1-1; D: -; size: -; V: TRBV21-1; DNA: TGTGCCAGCAGCTCCCGGGACAGAGGCGGATTT; CDR3: CASSSRDRGGF
J: TRBJ2-7; D: TRBD1; size: -; V: TRBV7-9; DNA: TGTGCCAGCAGCCACCCCATGGGGACAGGGAGCCACGAGCAGTACTTC; CDR3: CASSHPMGTGSHEQYF
J: TRBJ2-3; D: -; size: few; V: TRBV5-5; DNA: TGTGCCAGCAGCCTGAGGGGGGAGGGGACAGATACGCAGTATTTT; CDR3: CASSLRGEGTDTQYF
J: TRBJ2-5; D: -; size: -; V: TRBV5-4; DNA: TGTGCCAGCAGCTTCTACTCCCGCCTCCAAGAGACCCAGTACTTC; CDR3: CASSFYSRLQETQYF
J: TRBJ2-7; D: TRBD2; size: -; V: TRBV28; DNA: TGTGCCAGCAGTTTGGGGGGGTGTAAACACGAGCAGTACTTC; CDR3: CASSLGGCKHEQYF
J: TRBJ1-1; D: -; size: once; V: TRBV30; DNA: TGTGCCTGGAGTCTATGGGGGGGATCTAACACTGAAGCTTTCTTT; CDR3: CAWSLWGGSNTEAFF
J: TRBJ2-3; D: -; size: -; V: TRBV27; DNA: TGTGCCAGCAGTTTGGCATCTGGCGGATTAACAGATACGCAGTATTTT; CDR3: CASSLASGGLTDTQYF
J: TRBJ1-3; D: -; size: -; V: TRBV14; DNA: TGTGCCAGCAGCCGACCGGGACTCCCGGAGGGTACCATATATTTT; CDR3: CASSRPGLPEGTIYF
J: TRBJ1-2; D: -; size: few; V: TRBV6-5; DNA: TGTGCCAGCAGTAAGACAGTCTCCAACTATGGCTACACCTTC; CDR3: CASSKTVSNYGYTF
J: TRBJ2-1; D: TRBD2; size: few; V: TRBV25-1; DNA: TGTGCCAGCAATGGAGCTAGCGGGGACAATGAGCAGTTCTTC; CDR3: CASNGASGDNEQFF
J: TRBJ1-5; D: -; size: -; V: TRBV2; DNA: TGTGCCAGCAGGCCGGGGGACGAGGCTCAGCCCCAGCATTTT; CDR3: CASRPGDEAQPQHF
J: TRBJ2-1; D: -; size: -; V: TRBV4-3; DNA: TGCGCCAGCAGCCAGGTGACCGGCGACAGTGGCCCTGAGCAGTTCTTC; CDR3: CASSQVTGDSGPEQFF
J: TRBJ2-3; D: TRBD2; size: -; V: TRBV9; DNA: TGTGCCAGCACCCCTAGCGGGAGATCCCCAGATACGCAGTATTTT; CDR3: CASTPSGRSPDTQYF
J: TRBJ2-1; D: TRBD2; size: -; V: TRBV9; DNA: TGTGCCAGCAGCGTAGGCGGCGGGGGGGGGAATGAGCAGTTCTTC; CDR3: CASSVGGGGGNEQFF
J: TRBJ2-7; D: -; size: -; V: TRBV28; DNA: TGTGCCAGCAGTTTATATTTAGGCGGAGTGGGCTACGAGCAGTACTTC; CDR3: CASSLYLGGVGYEQYF
J: TRBJ2-5; D: TRBD2; size: -; V: TRBV7-2; DNA: TGTGCCAGCAGCTTAAGCGGGGGGGCGTATCGGGAGACCCAGTACTTC; CDR3: CASSLSGGAYRETQYF
J: TRBJ2-5; D: -; size: -; V: TRBV11-1; DNA: TGTGCCAGCAGCTGGCTAGCGATCGGAGAGACCCAGTACTTC; CDR3: CASSWLAIGETQYF
J: TRBJ2-7; D: -; size: -; V: TRBV7-3; DNA: TGTGCCAGCAGCGTTAGTGGCGGGGCAGACGAGCAGTACTTC; CDR3: CASSVSGGADEQYF
J: TRBJ2-4; D: -; size: -; V: TRBV28; DNA: TGTGCCAGCAGTTTATGGGAGGGGCCCTTAGCCAAAAACATTCAGTACTTC; CDR3: CASSLWEGPLAKNIQYF
J: TRBJ2-6; D: -; size: few; V: TRBV19; DNA: TGTGCCAGTAACGAGAGAGGGGCCAACGTCCTGACTTTC; CDR3: CASNERGANVLTF
J: TRBJ2-3; D: TRBD2; size: once; V: TRBV29-1; DNA: TGCAGCGCCCCCGGGAGGGGTACAGATACGCAGTATTTT; CDR3: CSAPGRGTDTQYF
J: TRBJ2-7; D: TRBD2; size: -; V: TRBV2; DNA: TGTGCCAGCAGGCGGGAGACTTACGAGCAGTACTTC; CDR3: CASRRETYEQYF
J: TRBJ2-1; D: -; size: -; V: TRBV6-1; DNA: TGTGCCAGCAGCCTTCGGGAGGAGCAGTTCTTC; CDR3: CASSLREEQFF
J: TRBJ1-2; D: -; size: once; V: TRBV11-2; DNA: TGTGCCAGCAGCGGTCAATCCGGGACACCCACCTACACCTTC; CDR3: CASSGQSGTPTYTF
J: TRBJ2-7; D: -; size: -; V: TRBV30; DNA: TGTGCCTGGAGTGTCACCTACGAGCAGTACTTC; CDR3: CAWSVTYEQYF
J: TRBJ2-7; D: -; size: -; V: TRBV7-8; DNA: TGTGCCAGCAGCTTAGCTTGGGCAGGGATGGTCTACGAGCAGTACTTC; CDR3: CASSLAWAGMVYEQYF
J: TRBJ2-5; D: -; size: -; V: TRBV9; DNA: TGTGCCAGCAGCGTAGAATCAGGGATTGTCGCCGAGACCCAGTACTTC; CDR3: CASSVESGIVAETQYF
J: TRBJ2-2; D: -; size: -; V: TRBV2; DNA: TGTGCCAGCAGTCAGCGGCAAGGCGGGGAGCTGTTTTTT; CDR3: CASSQRQGGELFF
J: TRBJ1-3; D: TRBD1; size: -; V: TRBV9; DNA: TGTGCCAGCAGCGTAGATCCGGGACAGAGCTCTGGAAACACCATATATTTT; CDR3: CASSVDPGQSSGNTIYF